Reported below is one T cell receptor beta chain. Antigen unknown. This specimen comes from a study of post-analysis software for immune sequencing data. Overall study results and limits: The study found TRBV5-6, TRBV5-1 and TRBV20-1 among a handful of TRBV segments more frequent in patients than controls.

With 4 bases clipped from V and 4 bases from J, the junction kept 14 bases outside the gene matches. The CDR3 has 18 residues. Germline CDR1 is SGHNT and CDR2 is YYREEE (reference sequence). Each TCR beta cDNA library carried unique molecular identifiers. Roughly 500,000 cDNA molecules were obtained per 1 to 10 million input T cells. TCRdb redid the calling of the PCR reads with MiXCR, one entry per CDR3 protein. Among more than 500,000 distinct CDR3 sequences, about a third were seen once, and the ten largest hold approximately 5.4%. The sample consisted of blood. The chain joins TRBV5-4 to TRBJ2-5; 12 nucleotides match TRBD2. This TCR was recovered from a girl aged 2-17 years with multiple sclerosis. CDR3 protein: CASSLGLAGTQAGETQYF. CDR3 DNA: TGTGCCAGCAGCCTCGGACTAGCGGGGACTCAGGCGGGAGAGACCCAGTACTTC. The complete variable domain, with remaining parts taken from reference TRBV5-4 and TRBJ2-5, reads ETGVTQSPTHLIKTRGQQVTLRCSSQSGHNTVSWYQQALGQGPQFIFQYYREEENGRGNFPPRFSGLQFPNYSSELNVNALELDDSALYLCASSLGLAGTQAGETQYFGPGTRLLVL.